The 20 T cell receptor beta chains given below trace back to one sample, sequenced in a study of blood T cell repertoires in COVID-19. Profiled with immunoSEQ multiplex PCR; TCRdb holds only in-frame clones, not every one. The table lists 90,000 to 120,000 clones, more than 60% of them singletons, with roughly 20% in the top ten. Sequenced: peripheral blood. These receptors all come from a man between 65 and 80 years old with active or convalescent COVID-19.

This chain uses TRBV14 with TRBJ2-1, with D perhaps TRBD1 (5 bases). CDR1 and CDR2 from the germline V gene are SGHDN and FVKESK. The CDR3 runs to 17 residues. V was clipped by 3 bases and J by 3 bases, with 18 bases between them. CDR3 DNA: TGTGCCAGCAGCCAGGACGACGTTCCCAGGGACTACAATGAGCAGTTCTTC. Its translation is CASSQDDVPRDYNEQFF.

This clone was observed once. The V call is TRBV11-3, the J call TRBJ2-3; 9 bases are a match to TRBD2. This CDR3 spans 15 amino acids. CDR1 SGHNT and CDR2 YENEEA come from the germline V gene. The V and J ends lost 2 bases and 1 base, in that order; junction bases with no gene match: 1. The CDR3 sequence: CASSLRTSGTDTQYF. The CDR3 bases are TGTGCCAGCAGCTTAAGGACTAGCGGCACAGATACGCAGTATTTT.

The V and J genes are TRBV28 and TRBJ1-4; the match to TRBD1 covers 7 bases. CDR1 MDHEN and CDR2 SYDVKM come from the germline V gene. V trimming: 2 bases; J trimming: 4 bases; junction bases outside the gene matches: 4. This CDR3 comprises 15 residues. The chain's CDR3 is CASSLPTGHNEKLFF. The CDR3 DNA reads as TGTGCCAGCAGTTTACCGACAGGGCATAATGAAAAACTGTTTTTT.

This clone showed up just a few times. This rearrangement joins TRBV19 to TRBJ2-3, with 11 bases aligning to TRBD2. The CDR3 totals 16 residues. Losses at the gene ends were 5 bases for V and 2 bases for J; bases not matched to a gene: 6. Germline loops: CDR1 LNHDA, CDR2 SQIVND (reference sequence). CDR3 nucleotides: TGTGCCAGTAGTTTTGGGACTAGCGGCCCCACAGATACGCAGTATTTT. This gives the protein CASSFGTSGPTDTQYF. Full variable domain (rest looked up from reference TRBV19 and TRBJ2-3): DGGITQSPKYLFRKEGQNVTLSCEQNLNHDAMYWYRQDPGQGLRLIYYSQIVNDFQKGDIAEGYSVSREKKESFPLTVTSAQKNPTAFYLCASSFGTSGPTDTQYFGPGTRLTVL.

This clone was detected only once. DNA for the CDR3: TGCGCCAGCAGCTCCGGCGGGGGGAGCTCCTACGAGCAGTACTTC. Its protein product is CASSSGGGSSYEQYF. The rearrangement links TRBV5-1 to TRBJ2-7, with TRBD2 matching 8 bases. The CDR3 sequence is 15 residues long. The germline CDR1 and CDR2 sequences are SGHRS and YFSETQ. J gave up 0 bases and V 3 bases, and 5 bases lay outside the gene matches.

The V call is TRBV6-5, the J call TRBJ2-2; D is unclear. CDR3 length equals 13 residues. Trimming removed 2 bases at V and 2 bases at J, with 3 bases between. From germline, CDR1 is MNHEY and CDR2 SVGAGI. CDR3 nucleotide sequence: TGTGCCAGCAGTTACCTAAACACCGGGGAGCTGTTTTTT. Translation: CASSYLNTGELFF.

The chain links TRBV28 to TRBJ1-3; tentatively, D is TRBD1 (5 bases). The CDR3 has 13 amino acids. Germline CDR1 MDHEN, CDR2 SYDVKM. V lost 3 bases to trimming and J lost 4 bases, with 7 bases between them. This chain's CDR3 is CASSLHRGNTIYF. CDR3 nucleotide sequence: TGTGCCAGCAGTTTGCACAGGGGAAACACCATATATTTT.

The chain employs TRBV7-2 and TRBJ1-4, with a possible D match to TRBD1 (5 bases). The CDR3 extends over 14 amino acids. The ends were cut back, 5 bases at V and 10 bases at J, with 17 bases in the middle. In germline, CDR1 is SGHTA, CDR2 FQGNSA. CDR3 nucleotides: TGTGCCAGCAGCCAGTACGGGACTCAAGGAAAACTGTTTTTT. It is translated as CASSQYGTQGKLFF.

The V call is TRBV7-2, the J call TRBJ2-3; TRBD2 agrees at 9 bases. V lost 1 base to trimming and J lost 4 bases; unmatched junction nucleotides: 6. Germline values: CDR1 SGHTA, CDR2 FQGNSA. This CDR3 contains 16 residues. Here the CDR3 reads CASSLGVLAGSDTQYF. The CDR3 DNA is TGTGCCAGCAGCTTAGGTGTCCTAGCGGGATCAGATACGCAGTATTTT. The variable domain in full, completed from reference TRBV7-2 and TRBJ2-3, reads GAGVSQSPSNKVTEKGKDVELRCDPISGHTALYWYRQSLGQGLEFLIYFQGNSAPDKSGLPSDRFSAERTGGSVSTLTIQRTQQEDSAVYLCASSLGVLAGSDTQYFGPGTRLTVL.

Here the CDR3 reads CASSLLAGYRETQYF. The DNA of the CDR3 is TGTGCCAGCAGCCTACTAGCGGGGTACAGAGAGACCCAGTACTTC. This chain links TRBV7-8 with TRBJ2-5, with 10 bases matching TRBD2. CDR3 length: 15 amino acids. Germline CDR1 SGHVS, CDR2 FQNEAQ. Unmatched junction bases numbered 7, after V lost 5 bases and J lost 4 bases.

The V and J genes are TRBV2 and TRBJ1-5, with D maybe TRBD1 (6 bases). The CDR3 covers 15 residues. With 0 bases removed from V and 7 bases from J, the gap between germline ends came to 13 bases. Looked up from germline, CDR1 is SNHLY and CDR2 is FYNNEI. For the CDR3, the DNA is TGTGCCAGCAGTGAAGCGAACAGGGTGATGCAGCCCCAGCATTTT. Protein sequence: CASSEANRVMQPQHF.

The rearrangement uses TRBV5-4 and TRBJ2-1; the match to TRBD2 covers 8 bases. The germline V gene has CDR1 SGHNT and CDR2 YYREEE (reference sequence). The CDR3 sequence is 18 residues long. The J segment lost 6 bases and the V segment lost 2 bases, leaving 16 bases of the junction unmatched. CDR3 in DNA: TGTGCCAGCAGCTTCTCCGGGCTCCGGGGGGGATATAGCAATGAGCAGTTCTTC. Protein sequence: CASSFSGLRGGYSNEQFF.

Only a few counts were recorded for this clone. This rearrangement joins TRBV12-5 to TRBJ1-5; D is uncertain. This CDR3 has 12 residues. V lost 3 bases and J lost 5, with 5 bases in between. Germline CDR1 LGHNT, CDR2 FRNRAP. The CDR3 DNA reads as TGTGCTAGTGGTTTCAGCGATCAGCCCCAGCATTTT. This encodes CASGFSDQPQHF.

This rearrangement joins TRBV10-2 to TRBJ2-2; possibly TRBD2 for D (6 bases). CDR3 length: 16 amino acids. V was clipped by 8 bases and J by 0 bases, with 16 bases between them. Germline loops: CDR1 WSHSY, CDR2 SAAADI. CDR3 DNA: TGCGCCAGCGGCGCACAGATAGCGGCGAACACCGGGGAGCTGTTTTTT. Protein product: CASGAQIAANTGELFF.

V is TRBV5-1 and J is TRBJ1-6; 9 bases are a match to TRBD1. The CDR3 is 16 amino acids. The germline CDR1 and CDR2 sequences are SGHRS and YFSETQ. V shed 0 bases, J shed 6 bases, and the junction held 4 bases outside the gene matches. The chain's CDR3 is CASSLGGQGSNSPLHF. CDR3 coding DNA: TGCGCCAGCAGCTTGGGGGGACAGGGAAGTAATTCACCCCTCCACTTT.

V is TRBV10-2 and J is TRBJ1-2; D is undetermined. Trimming removed 0 bases from V and 2 bases from J, with 7 bases in between. The CDR3 covers 14 residues. Germline V gene data show CDR1 as WSHSY and CDR2 as SAAADI. The CDR3: CASSESNGNYGYTF. CDR3 nucleotide sequence: TGCGCCAGCAGTGAGTCGAACGGGAACTATGGCTACACCTTC.

The chain is built from TRBV7-8 and TRBJ2-7, with D unclear. The germline V and J ends were trimmed by 0 bases and 1 base, with 10 bases remaining between them. This CDR3 is built from 15 residues. Germline loops: CDR1 SGHVS, CDR2 FQNEAQ. The CDR3 DNA is TGTGCCAGCAGCTTAGCGGGCGAACCTTCCTACGAGCAGTACTTC. This translates into CASSLAGEPSYEQYF.

The CDR3 nucleotides read TGTGCCAGCAGCAAAAGGACAGGGGCGAACACCGGGGAGCTGTTTTTT. It codes for CASSKRTGANTGELFF. The chain is built from TRBV21-1 and TRBJ2-2; TRBD1 is taken as the D call from the table, unchecked against the DNA. TRBV21-1 counts as a pseudogene. There are 16 residues in the CDR3.

The chain has TRBV19 and TRBJ2-1; D perhaps matches TRBD1 (6 bases). This CDR3 spans 16 amino acids. Germline CDR1 LNHDA, CDR2 SQIVND (reference sequence). V was pared by 2 bases and J by 6 bases, with 17 bases between. The CDR3 loop reads CASSIFSGEATNEQFF. Written as DNA, the CDR3 is TGTGCCAGTAGTATATTTTCAGGGGAAGCCACCAATGAGCAGTTCTTC.

The J gene is TRBJ2-7, the V gene TRBV6-5; D remains ambiguous. Looked up from germline, CDR1 is MNHEY and CDR2 is SVGAGI. Trimming removed 5 bases from V and 4 bases from J, with 6 bases in between. This CDR3 region has 11 residues. The CDR3 loop reads CASSLFYEQYF. CDR3 in DNA: TGTGCCAGCAGTCTATTTTACGAGCAGTACTTC.